These 15 T cell receptor beta chains were all obtained from the same sample, sequenced in a study of shared clonotypes between healthy human individuals. Some clones are missing from TCRdb's copy, which holds only in-frame ones; the method was immunoSEQ multiplex PCR. Of millions of clones listed, more than 85% were seen once; the top ten hold approximately 0.4%. Sequencing used naive CD4+ T cells from PBMCs. Subset denoted: CD45RA+ positively selected. The receptor source for this set is a man aged 18 to 30 in good health. Some clones in this sample may be carry-over from other donors' samples.

The chain has TRBV28 and TRBJ1-2; TRBD1 matches 8 bases. The V segment lost 11 bases and the J segment 5 bases; nucleotides outside the gene matches: 10. CDR1 and CDR2 (germline): MDHEN, SYDVKM. This CDR3 is 13 amino acids long. CDR3 in amino acids: CAATGGRGYGYTF. For the CDR3, the DNA is TGTGCCGCAACAGGGGGACGAGGGTATGGCTACACCTTC.

The chain uses TRBV28 and TRBJ1-5; no reliable D call. The CDR3 sequence is 16 residues long. Germline V gene data show CDR1 as MDHEN and CDR2 as SYDVKM. V dropped 5 bases and J dropped 2 bases, with 16 bases sitting between them. This CDR3 is CASSRIDIFGNQPQHF. CDR3 bases: TGTGCCAGCAGTAGAATCGACATTTTTGGCAATCAGCCCCAGCATTTT. Drawing the rest from reference TRBV28 and TRBJ1-5, the complete variable domain is DVKVTQSSRYLVKRTGEKVFLECVQDMDHENMFWYRQDPGLGLRLIYFSYDVKMKEKGDIPEGYSVSREKKERFSLILESASTNQTSMYLCASSRIDIFGNQPQHFGDGTRLSIL.

In regard to this clone: Different DNA sequences within this sample yield the same CDR3. The rearrangement links TRBV29-1 to TRBJ2-6; a possible D gene is TRBD1 (6 bases). Trimming pared 2 bases from V and 4 bases from J, leaving 9 bases between. The germline CDR1 and CDR2 sequences are SQVTM and ANQGSEA. CDR3 length: 14 amino acids. The CDR3 region is CSVESGAGANVLTF. CDR3 nucleotides: TGCAGCGTTGAATCAGGGGCCGGGGCCAACGTCCTGACTTTC.

The chain employs TRBV25-1 and TRBJ2-6, with D hard to call. V lost 3 bases and J 1 base, leaving 13 bases between the germline ends. The CDR3 consists of 17 residues. Germline V gene sequence: CDR1 MGHDK, CDR2 SYGVNS. CDR3 sequence reads: CASSDPRGLSGANVLTF. The DNA of the CDR3 is TGTGCCAGCAGTGACCCGCGAGGTCTTTCTGGGGCCAACGTCCTGACTTTC.

The table lists this clone with a count of one. This sequence joins TRBV7-9 and TRBJ2-1; 10 nucleotides line up with TRBD2. The CDR3 loop spans 15 amino acids. The germline V gene encodes CDR1 SEHNR and CDR2 FQNEAQ (reference sequence). J was trimmed by 6 bases and V by 1 base; bases with no gene match: 3. CDR3 bases: TGTGCCAGCAGCTTAGACCTAGCGGGAGTCAATGAGCAGTTCTTC. Translated: CASSLDLAGVNEQFF.

This clone occurred a few times. The chain recombines TRBV19 with TRBJ1-1, with 12 bases matching TRBD1. Germline CDR1 is LNHDA and CDR2 is SQIVND (reference sequence). This CDR3 has 16 amino acids. After removal of 6 bases from V and 2 bases from J, the junction contained 7 bases not matched to a gene. The CDR3 region has the DNA TGTGCCAGTAGGCGCCCGGGACAGGGGGCAAACACTGAAGCTTTCTTT. This gives the protein CASRRPGQGANTEAFF.

Worth noting for this clone: Other DNA sequences in this sample translate to the same CDR3. J is TRBJ2-5 and V is TRBV5-1; D is unresolved. Germline CDR1 is SGHRS and CDR2 is YFSETQ. The CDR3 totals 14 residues. Between the trimmed V and J ends, which lost 0 bases and 1 base, there was a span of 7 bases. The CDR3 loop is CASSLVGSQETQYF. The CDR3 coding sequence is TGCGCCAGCAGCTTGGTTGGCAGCCAAGAGACCCAGTACTTC. Looking up the rest from reference TRBV5-1 and TRBJ2-5 gives the full variable domain: KAGVTQTPRYLIKTRGQQVTLSCSPISGHRSVSWYQQTPGQGLQFLFEYFSETQRNKGNFPGRFSGRQFSNSRSEMNVSTLELGDSALYLCASSLVGSQETQYFGPGTRLLVL.

This sequence joins TRBV6-5 and TRBJ2-3; D might be TRBD2 (6 bases). The V end lost 4 bases, the J end lost 4 bases, and 15 bases lay between the germline ends. The CDR3 has 15 residues. Germline V gene sequence: CDR1 MNHEY, CDR2 SVGAGI. CDR3 nucleotides: TGTGCCAGCAGTTGGGGACTGGCGAGGTCAGATACGCAGTATTTT. Amino acid sequence: CASSWGLARSDTQYF.

The V call is TRBV28, the J call TRBJ1-1, with 10 bases that match TRBD1. Germline-derived CDR1 and CDR2 are MDHEN and SYDVKM. V gave up 3 bases and J gave up 3 bases; unmatched junction bases: 7. This CDR3 has 16 amino acids. The CDR3 DNA is TGTGCCAGCAGTTTGGGATTGGGACAGGGGTACACTGAAGCTTTCTTT. Its translation is CASSLGLGQGYTEAFF.

The V gene is TRBV7-2, the J gene TRBJ1-4; no clear D gene. V lost 3 bases to trimming and J lost 8 bases, with 7 bases between them. Looked up from germline, CDR1 is SGHTA and CDR2 is FQGNSA. This CDR3 region has 12 residues. Here the CDR3 reads CASSLSREKLFF. The DNA of the CDR3 is TGTGCCAGCAGCTTGTCTAGAGAAAAACTGTTTTTT.

V usage is TRBV6-5 and J usage is TRBJ1-1; the D is unclear. V was cut by 5 bases and J by 3 bases, with 13 bases left in between. The CDR3 runs 14 residues. The germline gives CDR1 MNHEY, CDR2 SVGAGI. The DNA of the CDR3 is TGTGCCAGCAGTGAGAGGACGGGGTACACTGAAGCTTTCTTT. It codes for CASSERTGYTEAFF.

This clone was detected only once. The V call is TRBV19, the J call TRBJ1-2, with 8 bases that match TRBD1. The CDR3 runs to 15 residues. The germline gives CDR1 LNHDA, CDR2 SQIVND (reference sequence). V lost 7 bases and J lost 1; bases outside the gene matches: 8. CDR3: CASKPGQGLNYGYTF. CDR3 in DNA: TGTGCCAGTAAGCCCGGACAGGGCCTTAACTATGGCTACACCTTC. Drawing the rest from reference TRBV19 and TRBJ1-2, the complete variable domain is DGGITQSPKYLFRKEGQNVTLSCEQNLNHDAMYWYRQDPGQGLRLIYYSQIVNDFQKGDIAEGYSVSREKKESFPLTVTSAQKNPTAFYLCASKPGQGLNYGYTFGSGTRLTVV.

This clone showed up just once. The chain uses TRBV7-2 and TRBJ2-5; TRBD2 agrees at 15 bases. The V segment lost 5 bases and the J segment 7 bases; nucleotides outside the gene matches: 11. Per the germline V gene, CDR1 is SGHTA and CDR2 is FQGNSA. The CDR3 totals 17 residues. The CDR3 region has the DNA TGTGCCAGCAGCCCCACCGGACTAGCGGGAGGGGGGGTGACCCAGTACTTC. Translated, it gives CASSPTGLAGGGVTQYF. Full variable domain (outside the CDR3, taken from reference TRBV7-2 and TRBJ2-5): GAGVSQSPSNKVTEKGKDVELRCDPISGHTALYWYRQSLGQGLEFLIYFQGNSAPDKSGLPSDRFSAERTGGSVSTLTIQRTQQEDSAVYLCASSPTGLAGGGVTQYFGPGTRLLVL.

The chain combines TRBV6-1 with TRBJ1-5, with 8 positions matching TRBD1. The CDR3 contains 13 residues. After removal of 7 bases from V and 2 bases from J, the junction contained 1 base not matched to a gene. The germline V gene encodes CDR1 MNHNS and CDR2 SASEGT. Written as DNA, the CDR3 is TGTGCCAGCATGGACAGGGGCAATCAGCCCCAGCATTTT. Translation gives CASMDRGNQPQHF.

This clone occurred once. The CDR3 sequence is CASSMGELGQFF. In nucleotides, the CDR3 is TGTGCCAGTAGTATGGGGGAACTAGGCCAGTTCTTC. The chain has TRBV19 and TRBJ2-1; D possibly uses TRBD1 or TRBD2 (5 bases each). CDR1 and CDR2 (germline): LNHDA, SQIVND (reference sequence). This CDR3 contains 12 residues. V was pared by 3 bases and J by 13 bases, with 13 bases between.